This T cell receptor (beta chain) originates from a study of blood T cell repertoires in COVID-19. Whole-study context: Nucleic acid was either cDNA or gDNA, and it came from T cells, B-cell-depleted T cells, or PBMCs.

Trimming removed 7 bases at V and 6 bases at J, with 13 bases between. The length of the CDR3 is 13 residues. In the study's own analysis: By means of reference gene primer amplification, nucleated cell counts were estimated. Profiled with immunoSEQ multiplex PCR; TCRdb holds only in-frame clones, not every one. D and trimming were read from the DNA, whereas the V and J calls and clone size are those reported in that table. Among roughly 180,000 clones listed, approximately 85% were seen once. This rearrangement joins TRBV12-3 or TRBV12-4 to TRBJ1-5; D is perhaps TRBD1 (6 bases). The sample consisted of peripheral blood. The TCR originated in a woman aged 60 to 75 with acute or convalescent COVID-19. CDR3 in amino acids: CASNPGGGQPQHF. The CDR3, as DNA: TGTGCCAGCAATCCGGGGGGCGGTCAGCCCCAGCATTTT.